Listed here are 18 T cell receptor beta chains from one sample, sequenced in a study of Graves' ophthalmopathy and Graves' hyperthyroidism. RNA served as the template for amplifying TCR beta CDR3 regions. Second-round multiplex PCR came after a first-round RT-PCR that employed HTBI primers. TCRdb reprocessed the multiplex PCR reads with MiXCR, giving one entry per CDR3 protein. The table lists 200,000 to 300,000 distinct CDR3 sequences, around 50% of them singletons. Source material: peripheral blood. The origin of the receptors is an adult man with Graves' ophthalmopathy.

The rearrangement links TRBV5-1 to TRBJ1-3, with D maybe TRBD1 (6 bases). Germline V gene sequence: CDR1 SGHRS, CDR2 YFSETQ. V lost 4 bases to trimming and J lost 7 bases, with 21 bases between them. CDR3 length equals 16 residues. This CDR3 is CASSMNGQSPGNTIYF. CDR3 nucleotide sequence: TGCGCCAGCAGCATGAACGGACAGTCGCCGGGCAACACCATATATTTT.

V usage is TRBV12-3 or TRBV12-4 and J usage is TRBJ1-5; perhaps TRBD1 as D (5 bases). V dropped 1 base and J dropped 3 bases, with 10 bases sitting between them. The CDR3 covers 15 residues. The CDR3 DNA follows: TGTGCCAGCAGTTTAGGGACAAATAACAATCAGCCCCAGCATTTT. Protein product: CASSLGTNNNQPQHF.

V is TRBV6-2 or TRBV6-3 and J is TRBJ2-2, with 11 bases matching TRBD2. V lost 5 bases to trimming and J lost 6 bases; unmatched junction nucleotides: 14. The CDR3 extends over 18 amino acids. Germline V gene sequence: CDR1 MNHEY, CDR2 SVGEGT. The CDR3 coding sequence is TGTGCCAGCAGTCAGGGACTAGCGGACTTCCGTAGTGCCGGGGAGCTGTTTTTT. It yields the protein CASSQGLADFRSAGELFF.

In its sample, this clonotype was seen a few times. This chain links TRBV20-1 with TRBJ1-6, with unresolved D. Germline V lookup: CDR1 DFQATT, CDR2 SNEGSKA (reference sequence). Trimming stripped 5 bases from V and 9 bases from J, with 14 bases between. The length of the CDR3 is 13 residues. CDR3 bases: TGCAGTGCTCGCCAATCCACGGGTTCACCCCTCCACTTT. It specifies CSARQSTGSPLHF.

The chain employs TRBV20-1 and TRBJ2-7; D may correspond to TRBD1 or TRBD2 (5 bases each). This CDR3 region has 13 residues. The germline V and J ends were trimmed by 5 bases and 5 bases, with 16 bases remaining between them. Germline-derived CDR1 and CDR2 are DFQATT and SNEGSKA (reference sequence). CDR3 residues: CSAPHVRGHEQYF. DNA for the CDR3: TGCAGTGCTCCCCACGTAAGGGGACACGAGCAGTACTTC.

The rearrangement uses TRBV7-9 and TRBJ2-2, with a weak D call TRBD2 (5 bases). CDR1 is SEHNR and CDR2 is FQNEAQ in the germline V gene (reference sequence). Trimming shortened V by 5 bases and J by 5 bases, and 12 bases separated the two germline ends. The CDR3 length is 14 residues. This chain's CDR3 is CASSPGVGTGELFF. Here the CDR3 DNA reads TGTGCCAGCAGCCCCGGGGTAGGGACCGGGGAGCTGTTTTTT.

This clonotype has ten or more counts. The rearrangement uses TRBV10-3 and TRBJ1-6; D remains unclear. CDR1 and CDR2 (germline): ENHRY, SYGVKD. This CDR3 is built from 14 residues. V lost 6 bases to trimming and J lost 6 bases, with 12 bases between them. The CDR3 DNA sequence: TGTGCCATCAGGGGGTCTGTCTTTAATTCACCCCTCCACTTT. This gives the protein CAIRGSVFNSPLHF.

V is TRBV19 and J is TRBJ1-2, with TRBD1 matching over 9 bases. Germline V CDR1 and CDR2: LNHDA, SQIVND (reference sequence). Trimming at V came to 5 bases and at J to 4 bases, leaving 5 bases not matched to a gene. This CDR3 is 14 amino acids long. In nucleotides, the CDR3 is TGTGCCAGTAGTGTGGGACAGGGAGCCTATGGCTACACCTTC. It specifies CASSVGQGAYGYTF.

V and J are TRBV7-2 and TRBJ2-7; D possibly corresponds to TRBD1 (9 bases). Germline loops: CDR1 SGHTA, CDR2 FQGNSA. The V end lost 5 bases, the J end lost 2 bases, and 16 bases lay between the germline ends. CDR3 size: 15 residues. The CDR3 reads CASSRGGTGTYEQYF. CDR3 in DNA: TGTGCCAGCAGCCGGGGGGGGACAGGGACCTACGAGCAGTACTTC.

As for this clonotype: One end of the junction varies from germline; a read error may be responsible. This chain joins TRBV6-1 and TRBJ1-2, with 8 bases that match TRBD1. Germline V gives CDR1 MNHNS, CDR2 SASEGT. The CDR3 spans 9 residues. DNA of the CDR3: TGTGCCAGCAGTGAGGACAGGGTCTTC. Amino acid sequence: CASSEDRVF.

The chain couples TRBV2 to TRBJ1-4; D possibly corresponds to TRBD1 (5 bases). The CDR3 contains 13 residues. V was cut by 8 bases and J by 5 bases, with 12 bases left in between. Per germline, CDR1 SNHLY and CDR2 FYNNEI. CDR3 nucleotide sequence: TGTGCCAGCGGGGGTTTTTTGAATGAAAAACTGTTTTTT. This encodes CASGGFLNEKLFF. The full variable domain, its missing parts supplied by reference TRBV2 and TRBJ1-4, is EPEVTQTPSHQVTQMGQEVILRCVPISNHLYFYWYRQILGQKVEFLVSFYNNEISEKSEIFDDQFSVERPDGSNFTLKIRSTKLEDSAMYFCASGGFLNEKLFFGSGTQLSVL.

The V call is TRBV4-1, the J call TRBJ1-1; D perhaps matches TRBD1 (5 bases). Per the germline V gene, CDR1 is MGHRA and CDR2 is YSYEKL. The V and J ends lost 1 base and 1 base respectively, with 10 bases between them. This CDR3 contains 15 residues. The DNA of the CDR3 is TGCGCCAGCAGCCAAGTCTTGACAGCGAACACTGAAGCTTTCTTT. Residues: CASSQVLTANTEAFF.

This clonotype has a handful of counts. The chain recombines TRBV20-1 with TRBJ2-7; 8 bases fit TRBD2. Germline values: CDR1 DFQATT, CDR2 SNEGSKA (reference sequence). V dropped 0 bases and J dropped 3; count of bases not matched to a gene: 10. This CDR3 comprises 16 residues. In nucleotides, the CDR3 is TGCAGTGCTAGAGATGTGAATAGCGGGATGGTCTACGAGCAGTACTTC. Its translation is CSARDVNSGMVYEQYF.

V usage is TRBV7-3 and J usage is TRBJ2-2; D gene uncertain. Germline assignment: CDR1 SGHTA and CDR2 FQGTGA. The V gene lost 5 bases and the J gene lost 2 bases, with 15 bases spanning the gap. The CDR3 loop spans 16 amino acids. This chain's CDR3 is CASSLGPGVNTGELFF. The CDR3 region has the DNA TGTGCCAGCAGCCTCGGACCTGGTGTAAACACCGGGGAGCTGTTTTTT.

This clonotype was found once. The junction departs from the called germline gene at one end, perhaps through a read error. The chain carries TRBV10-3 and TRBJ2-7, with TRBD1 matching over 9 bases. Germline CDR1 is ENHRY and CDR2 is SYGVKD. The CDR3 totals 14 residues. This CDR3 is CASSSGTGMYEQYF. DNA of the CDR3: TGTGCCAGCAGTTCCGGGACAGGGATGTACGAGCAGTACTTC.

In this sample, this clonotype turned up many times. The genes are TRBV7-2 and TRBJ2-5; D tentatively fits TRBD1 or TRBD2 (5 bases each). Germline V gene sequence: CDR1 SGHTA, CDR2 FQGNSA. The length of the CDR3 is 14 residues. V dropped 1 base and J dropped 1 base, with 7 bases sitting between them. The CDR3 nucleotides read TGTGCCAGCAGCTTAGGAGGGGTCCAAGAGACCCAGTACTTC. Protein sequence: CASSLGGVQETQYF.

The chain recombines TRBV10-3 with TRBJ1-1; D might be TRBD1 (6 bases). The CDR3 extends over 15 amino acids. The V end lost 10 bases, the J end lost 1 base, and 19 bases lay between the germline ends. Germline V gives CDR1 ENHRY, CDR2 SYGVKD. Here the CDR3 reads CASRNTGTPNTEAFF. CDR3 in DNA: TGTGCCAGCAGAAATACCGGGACACCGAACACTGAAGCTTTCTTT.

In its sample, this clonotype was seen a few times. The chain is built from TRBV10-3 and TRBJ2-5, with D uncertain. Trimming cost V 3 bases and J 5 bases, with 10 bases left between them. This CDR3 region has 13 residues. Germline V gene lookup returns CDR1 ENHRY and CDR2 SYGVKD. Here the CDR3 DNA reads TGTGCCATCAGTGACATAGGTGGGGAGACCCAGTACTTC. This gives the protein CAISDIGGETQYF.